This T cell receptor beta chain came from a study of CD4 T cells in relation to SARS-CoV-2 and coronaviruses. Findings and limits, study-wide: This crossreactivity analysis covered spike protein alone, no other viral proteins.

The unexposed donors gave CD4+ T cells in 2011-2018, prior to COVID-19. Worth noting for this clone: The antigen is not known.

The data were produced by immunoSEQ multiplex PCR, yet TCRdb's version contains in-frame clones alone and is incomplete. The table lists about 65,000 clones, 85% to 90% of them singletons. Input material: memory CD4+ T cells from PBMCs. This TCR was recovered from a human donor in good health.

This chain's CDR3 is CASSQDPPEGELFF. CDR3 nucleotides: TGTGCCAGCAGCCAAGATCCCCCGGAGGGGGAGCTGTTTTTT. The chain uses TRBV3-1 (or the pseudogene TRBV3-2) and TRBJ2-2; D uncertain. The CDR3 contains 14 residues. CDR1 LGHDT and CDR2 YNNKEL come from the germline V gene (reference sequence). Trimming took off 0 bases at V and 8 bases at J, with 10 bases between the two ends.